These 12 T cell receptor beta chains were sequenced from one sample in a study of blood T cell repertoires in COVID-19. Produced via immunoSEQ multiplex PCR; TCRdb's table is partial and in-frame only. The profile shows about 270,000 clones, roughly 85% of them singletons. Material: peripheral blood. The receptor source for this set is a human donor in a cohort sampled during active COVID-19.

The V call is TRBV12-5, the J call TRBJ2-7, with TRBD1 identical over 8 bases. J was trimmed by 9 bases and V by 10 bases; bases with no gene match: 8. The CDR3 runs to 11 residues. The V gene's germline CDR1 is LGHNT and CDR2 FRNRAP. The CDR3 DNA reads as TGTGCTAAGGAATGGACAGGGCTGCAGTACTTC. As protein: CAKEWTGLQYF.

The CDR3 DNA sequence: TGTGCCAGCGGACAGGGTAACGAGCAGTACTTC. Its protein product is CASGQGNEQYF. This sequence joins TRBV12-3 or TRBV12-4 and TRBJ2-7; 8 bases agree with TRBD1. This CDR3 has 11 amino acids. With 8 bases clipped from V and 5 bases from J, the junction kept 2 bases outside the gene matches.

With respect to this clone: Other DNA sequences in the sample encode the same CDR3. The chain combines TRBV15 with TRBJ1-5, with D tentatively TRBD1 (6 bases). Per germline, CDR1 LNHNV and CDR2 YYDKDF (reference sequence). The V end lost 1 base, the J end lost 0 bases, and 10 bases lay between the germline ends. The length of the CDR3 is 16 residues. CDR3 sequence reads: CATSRVRGYSNQPQHF. DNA for the CDR3: TGTGCCACCAGCAGAGTGAGGGGGTATAGCAATCAGCCCCAGCATTTT.

The chain uses TRBV7-8 and TRBJ2-7, with 9 nucleotides matching TRBD2. Germline CDR1 and CDR2: SGHVS and FQNEAQ. The CDR3 runs 15 residues. After removal of 5 bases from V and 4 bases from J, the junction contained 9 bases not matched to a gene. The CDR3, as DNA: TGTGCCAGCAGCCCGACGACTAGCGGAAGATACGAGCAGTACTTC. Amino acids: CASSPTTSGRYEQYF.

This clone appeared once. At one end the junction does not follow the germline gene, possibly because of a read error. The CDR3 sequence is CAWMYGGRNAGELFF. DNA of the CDR3: TGTGCCTGGATGTACGGCGGGAGGAACGCCGGGGAGCTGTTTTTT. The chain carries TRBV30 and TRBJ2-2; 8 bases line up with TRBD2. Germline assignment: CDR1 GTSNPN and CDR2 SVGIG (reference sequence). There are 15 residues in the CDR3.

This rearrangement joins TRBV28 to TRBJ2-2; D perhaps matches TRBD2 (6 bases). Germline values: CDR1 MDHEN, CDR2 SYDVKM. The length of the CDR3 is 16 residues. V was cut by 11 bases and J by 1 base, with 20 bases left in between. Here the CDR3 reads CAGMNRGRQNTGELFF. CDR3 DNA: TGTGCCGGAATGAACAGAGGGAGGCAGAACACCGGGGAGCTGTTTTTT.

In its sample, this clone was seen a few times. This sequence joins TRBV5-1 and TRBJ1-5; 8 nucleotides line up with TRBD1. This CDR3 region has 15 residues. Germline CDR1 SGHRS, CDR2 YFSETQ. The junction had 3 bases not matched to a gene; V was cut back by 4 bases and J by 0 bases. For the CDR3, the DNA is TGCGCCAGCAGCATGACAGGGGTTAGCAATCAGCCCCAGCATTTT. Its translation is CASSMTGVSNQPQHF.

The chain couples TRBV5-1 to TRBJ2-2, with a weak D call TRBD1 (6 bases). CDR1 and CDR2 (germline): SGHRS, YFSETQ. The CDR3 runs 17 residues. The germline V and J ends were trimmed by 4 bases and 1 base, with 17 bases remaining between them. CDR3 residues: CASSPGTQLLNTGELFF. Written as DNA, the CDR3 is TGCGCCAGCAGCCCGGGGACACAACTATTGAACACCGGGGAGCTGTTTTTT.

The sample holds a few counts of this clone. The V and J genes are TRBV6-5 and TRBJ1-4; possible D gene TRBD1, 6 bases. Trimming shortened V by 6 bases and J by 7 bases, and 12 bases separated the two germline ends. Germline CDR1 MNHEY, CDR2 SVGAGI. This CDR3 contains 13 residues. The CDR3 spells CASRDSWPEKLFF. DNA for the CDR3: TGTGCCAGCAGGGACAGTTGGCCTGAAAAACTGTTTTTT.

V usage is TRBV18 and J usage is TRBJ2-7, with D maybe TRBD2 (6 bases). Trimming removed 3 bases from V and 4 bases from J, with 13 bases in between. CDR1 is KGHSH and CDR2 is LQKENI in the germline V gene. This CDR3 is built from 14 residues. The CDR3 DNA sequence: TGTGCCAGCTCACCTGGGACTTTGTCTTACGAGCAGTACTTC. Translating gives CASSPGTLSYEQYF.

CDR3 residues: CASSQRTAYGYTF. DNA for the CDR3: TGTGCCAGCAGCCAGCGGACAGCCTATGGCTACACCTTC. The chain employs TRBV5-4 and TRBJ1-2, with D possibly matching TRBD1 (6 bases). This CDR3 has 13 amino acids. Germline CDR1 reads SGHNT; CDR2 reads YYREEE (reference sequence). The germline V and J ends were trimmed by 4 bases and 4 bases, with 11 bases remaining between them.

This chain uses TRBV21-1 with TRBJ2-7; the D call in the table, TRBD2, was not verified against the DNA. TRBV21-1 is assigned pseudogene status. CDR3 length: 12 residues. The CDR3 DNA is TGTGCCAGCAGCAGCGGGTTGGGGGAGCAGTACTTC. It is translated as CASSSGLGEQYF.